Presented here are 9 T cell receptor beta chains from one specimen sequenced in a study of T cells in tuberculosis. The protocol was immunoSEQ multiplex PCR, while the TCRdb copy is restricted to in-frame clones and leaves out a portion. Seen here are 54,000 or so clones, about 76% observed once, and the top ten hold more than 10%. Thawed, overnight-rested PBMC were stained with GMM-loaded CD1B tetramer, viability dye and anti-CD3, then sorted. CD1B tetramers were loaded with Rhodococcus equi-derived C32 glucose monomycolate. The sequencing input was CD1b-GMM tetramer-negative cells sorted from PBMCs. These receptors were taken from an adult woman with latent tuberculosis.

J is TRBJ1-2 and V is TRBV5-5, with TRBD1 as a possible D gene (6 bases). V was trimmed by 4 bases and J by 1 base, leaving 23 bases between them. The germline V gene has CDR1 SGHKS and CDR2 YYEKEE (reference sequence). The CDR3 covers 18 residues. The CDR3 loop is CASSPVVLGGPFNYGYTF. In nucleotides, the CDR3 is TGTGCCAGCAGCCCTGTGGTCCTTGGGGGCCCTTTTAACTATGGCTACACCTTC.

The chain combines TRBV20-1 with TRBJ1-1; D is undetermined. This CDR3 contains 11 residues. The V and J ends lost 6 bases and 5 bases respectively, with 10 bases between them. Looked up from germline, CDR1 is DFQATT and CDR2 is SNEGSKA (reference sequence). Here the CDR3 reads CSAGRNTEAFF. DNA for the CDR3: TGCAGTGCAGGGAGGAATACTGAAGCTTTCTTT.

The rearrangement uses TRBV6-6 and TRBJ2-1; 9 positions agree with TRBD2. The germline gives CDR1 MNHNY, CDR2 SVGAGI (reference sequence). The CDR3 runs to 15 residues. Losses at the gene ends were 5 bases for V and 4 bases for J; bases not matched to a gene: 6. The CDR3: CASSQGGGGYNEQFF. CDR3 in DNA: TGTGCCAGCAGTCAAGGCGGGGGGGGGTACAATGAGCAGTTCTTC.

V gene TRBV18 combines with J gene TRBJ2-5; D perhaps matches TRBD2 (5 bases). Trimming cost V 2 bases and J 6 bases, with 13 bases left between them. Per the germline V gene, CDR1 is KGHSH and CDR2 is LQKENI. This CDR3 is 14 amino acids long. The CDR3 loop reads CASSPSGSRQTQYF. The CDR3 DNA follows: TGTGCCAGCTCACCAAGTGGGAGTAGGCAGACCCAGTACTTC.

V and J are TRBV19 and TRBJ2-1; tentatively, D is TRBD1 (7 bases). The V end lost 3 bases, the J end lost 7 bases, and 16 bases lay between the germline ends. Germline values: CDR1 LNHDA, CDR2 SQIVND (reference sequence). This CDR3 region has 15 residues. For the CDR3, the DNA is TGTGCCAGTAGTATTCCGAGGTCAGGGGGGAATGAGCAGTTCTTC. Translation gives CASSIPRSGGNEQFF.

The chain uses TRBV7-2 and TRBJ2-7, with 9 bases fitting TRBD2. Trimming cost V 1 base and J 5 bases; bases outside gene matches: 12. The CDR3 has 17 amino acids. Per germline, CDR1 SGHTA and CDR2 FQGNSA. The CDR3 DNA is TGTGCCAGCAGCTTAGTATCGCGGGGGGGCCTTGGGCACGAGCAGTACTTC. Translation: CASSLVSRGGLGHEQYF.

This rearrangement joins TRBV9 to TRBJ1-2; D is ambiguous. Germline V gives CDR1 SGDLS, CDR2 YYNGEE. V was trimmed by 7 bases and J by 3 bases, leaving 10 bases between them. The CDR3 is made up of 12 amino acids. Written as DNA, the CDR3 is TGTGCCAGCGGACGGGGTGACTATGGCTACACCTTC. Amino acid sequence: CASGRGDYGYTF.

The chain has TRBV11-2 and TRBJ2-2; D remains ambiguous. The V gene lost 2 bases and the J gene lost 3 bases, with 7 bases spanning the gap. The V gene's germline CDR1 is SGHAT and CDR2 FQNNGV. The CDR3 length is 14 residues. CDR3 region: CASSLSRDTGELFF. Written as DNA, the CDR3 is TGTGCCAGCAGCTTATCTCGGGACACCGGGGAGCTGTTTTTT.

This clone has just a few counts. This chain links TRBV7-9 with TRBJ1-4; D may be TRBD1 (6 bases). The germline gives CDR1 SEHNR, CDR2 FQNEAQ (reference sequence). The CDR3 is 14 amino acids. V was clipped by 4 bases and J by 6 bases, with 12 bases between them. The CDR3 reads CASSSYGQHEKLFF. The DNA for the CDR3 is TGTGCCAGCAGCTCATACGGACAGCATGAAAAACTGTTTTTT.